This T cell receptor beta chain was found in a study of blood T cell repertoires in COVID-19. Study as a whole: There were acute and convalescent COVID-19 samples, and they came from the United States, Italy and Spain. Sample material is recorded as cDNA or gDNA derived from T cells, B-cell-depleted T cells, or PBMCs.

In its sample, this clone was seen a few times. As originally analysed: Researchers report that nucleated cell counts were estimated from reference gene primer amplification. The method was immunoSEQ multiplex PCR; TCRdb's version includes in-frame clones alone and lacks a portion of them. That table furnishes V, J and clone size, whereas the DNA furnished D and trimming. The sample has around 100,000 clones; roughly 87% are singletons. What was sequenced was peripheral blood. This clonotype was obtained from a man between 25 and 39 years old in a cohort sampled during active COVID-19.

CDR3 region: CASSQGTVGTEAFF. The CDR3 DNA is TGTGCCAGCAGTCAAGGGACTGTGGGCACTGAAGCTTTCTTT. This rearrangement joins TRBV28 to TRBJ1-1; weak D call: TRBD1 (5 bases). The CDR3 spans 14 residues. Germline CDR1 is MDHEN and CDR2 is SYDVKM. Trimming took 5 bases from V and 4 from J, leaving 14 bases between them.